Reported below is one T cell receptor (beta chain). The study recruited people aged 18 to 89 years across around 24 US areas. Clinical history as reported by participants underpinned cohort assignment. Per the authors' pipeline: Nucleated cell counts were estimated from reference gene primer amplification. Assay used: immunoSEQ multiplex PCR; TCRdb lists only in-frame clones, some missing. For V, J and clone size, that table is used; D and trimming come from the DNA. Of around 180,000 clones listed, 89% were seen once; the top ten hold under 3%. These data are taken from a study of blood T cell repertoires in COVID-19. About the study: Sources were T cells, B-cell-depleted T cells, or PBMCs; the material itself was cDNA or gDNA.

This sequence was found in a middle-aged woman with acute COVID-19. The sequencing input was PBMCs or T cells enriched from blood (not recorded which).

The CDR3 here is CASSLSPQAYYGYTF. As DNA, the CDR3 is TGCGCCAGCAGCTTGAGTCCGCAGGCGTACTATGGCTACACCTTC. This chain uses TRBV5-1 with TRBJ1-2; D remains unclear. Germline CDR1 is SGHRS and CDR2 is YFSETQ. There are 15 residues in the CDR3. Trimming removed 1 base from V and 3 bases from J, with 13 bases in between.